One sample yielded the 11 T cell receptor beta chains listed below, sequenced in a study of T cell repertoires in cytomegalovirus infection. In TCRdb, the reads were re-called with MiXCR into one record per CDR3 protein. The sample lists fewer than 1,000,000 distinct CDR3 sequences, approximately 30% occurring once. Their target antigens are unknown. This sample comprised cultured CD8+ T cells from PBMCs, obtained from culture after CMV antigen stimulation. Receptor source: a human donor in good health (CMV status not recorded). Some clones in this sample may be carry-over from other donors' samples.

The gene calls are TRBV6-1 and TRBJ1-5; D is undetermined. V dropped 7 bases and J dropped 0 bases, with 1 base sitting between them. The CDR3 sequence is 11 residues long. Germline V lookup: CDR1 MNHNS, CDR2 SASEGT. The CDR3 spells CASTSNQPQHF. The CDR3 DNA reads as TGTGCCAGCACTAGCAATCAGCCCCAGCATTTT.

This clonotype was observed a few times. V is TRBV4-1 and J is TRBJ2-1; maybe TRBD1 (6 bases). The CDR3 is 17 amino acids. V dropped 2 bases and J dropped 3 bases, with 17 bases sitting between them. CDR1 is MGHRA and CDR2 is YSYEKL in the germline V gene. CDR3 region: CASSQNLDRSDYNEQFF. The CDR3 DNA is TGCGCCAGCAGCCAAAACCTTGACAGGAGCGACTACAATGAGCAGTTCTTC.

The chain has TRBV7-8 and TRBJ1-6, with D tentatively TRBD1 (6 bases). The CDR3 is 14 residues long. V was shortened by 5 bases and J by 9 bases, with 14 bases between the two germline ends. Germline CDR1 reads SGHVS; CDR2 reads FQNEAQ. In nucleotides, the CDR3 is TGTGCCAGCAGCCCCGGTGGGGGGCTTTCACCCCTCCACTTT. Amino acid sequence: CASSPGGGLSPLHF.

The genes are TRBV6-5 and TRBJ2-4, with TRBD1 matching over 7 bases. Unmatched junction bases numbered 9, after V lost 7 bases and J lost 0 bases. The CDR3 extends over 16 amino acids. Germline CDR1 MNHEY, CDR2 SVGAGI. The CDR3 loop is CASNAGTDIAKNIQYF. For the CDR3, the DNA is TGTGCCAGCAACGCCGGGACAGATATAGCCAAAAACATTCAGTACTTC.

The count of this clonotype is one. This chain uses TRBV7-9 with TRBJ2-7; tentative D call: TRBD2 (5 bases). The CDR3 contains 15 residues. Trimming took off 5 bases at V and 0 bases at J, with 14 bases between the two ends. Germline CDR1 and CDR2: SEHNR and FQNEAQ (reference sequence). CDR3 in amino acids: CASSLPGFSSYEQYF. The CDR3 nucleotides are TGTGCCAGCAGCCTCCCGGGATTTAGCTCCTACGAGCAGTACTTC.

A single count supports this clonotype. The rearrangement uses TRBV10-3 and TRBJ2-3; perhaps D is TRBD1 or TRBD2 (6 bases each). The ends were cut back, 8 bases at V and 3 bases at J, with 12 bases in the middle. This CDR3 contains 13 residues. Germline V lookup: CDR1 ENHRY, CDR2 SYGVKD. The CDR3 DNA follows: TGTGCCATCGGGGGGCCGGGGACAGATACGCAGTATTTT. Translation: CAIGGPGTDTQYF.

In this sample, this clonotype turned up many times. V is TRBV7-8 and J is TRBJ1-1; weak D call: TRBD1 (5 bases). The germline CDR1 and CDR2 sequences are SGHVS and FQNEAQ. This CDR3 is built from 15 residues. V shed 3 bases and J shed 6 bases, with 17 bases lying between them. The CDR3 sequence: CASSLWQQGVPEAFF. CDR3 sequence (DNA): TGTGCCAGCAGCTTGTGGCAGCAAGGGGTCCCTGAAGCTTTCTTT.

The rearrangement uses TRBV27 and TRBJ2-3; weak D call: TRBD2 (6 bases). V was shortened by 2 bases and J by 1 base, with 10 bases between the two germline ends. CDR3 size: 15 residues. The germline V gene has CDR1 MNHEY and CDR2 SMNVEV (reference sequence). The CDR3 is CASSLTSPGTDTQYF. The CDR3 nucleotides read TGTGCCAGCAGTTTAACTAGCCCGGGCACAGATACGCAGTATTTT.

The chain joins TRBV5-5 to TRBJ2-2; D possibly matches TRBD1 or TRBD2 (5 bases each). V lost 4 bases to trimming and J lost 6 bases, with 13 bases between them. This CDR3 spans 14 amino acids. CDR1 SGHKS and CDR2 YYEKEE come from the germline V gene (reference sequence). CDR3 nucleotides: TGTGCCAGCAGCCTACCGGGGCGGCCCGGGGAGCTGTTTTTT. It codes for CASSLPGRPGELFF. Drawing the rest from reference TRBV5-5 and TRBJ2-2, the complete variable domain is DAGVTQSPTHLIKTRGQQVTLRCSPISGHKSVSWYQQVLGQGPQFIFQYYEKEERGRGNFPDRFSARQFPNYSSELNVNALLLGDSALYLCASSLPGRPGELFFGEGSRLTVL.

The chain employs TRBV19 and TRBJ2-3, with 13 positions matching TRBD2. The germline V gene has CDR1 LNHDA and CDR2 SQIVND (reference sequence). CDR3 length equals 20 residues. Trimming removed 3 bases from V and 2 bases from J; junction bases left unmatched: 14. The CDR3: CASSIQSPGTSGDPTDTQYF. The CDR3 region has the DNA TGTGCCAGTAGTATTCAGTCCCCTGGGACTAGCGGGGACCCCACAGATACGCAGTATTTT.

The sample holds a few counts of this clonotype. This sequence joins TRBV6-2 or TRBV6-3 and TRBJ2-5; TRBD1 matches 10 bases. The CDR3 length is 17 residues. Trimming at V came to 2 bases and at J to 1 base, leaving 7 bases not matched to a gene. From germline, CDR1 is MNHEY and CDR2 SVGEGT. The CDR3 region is CASSYPPGQGFQETQYF. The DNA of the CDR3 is TGTGCCAGCAGTTACCCTCCGGGACAGGGGTTCCAAGAGACCCAGTACTTC.